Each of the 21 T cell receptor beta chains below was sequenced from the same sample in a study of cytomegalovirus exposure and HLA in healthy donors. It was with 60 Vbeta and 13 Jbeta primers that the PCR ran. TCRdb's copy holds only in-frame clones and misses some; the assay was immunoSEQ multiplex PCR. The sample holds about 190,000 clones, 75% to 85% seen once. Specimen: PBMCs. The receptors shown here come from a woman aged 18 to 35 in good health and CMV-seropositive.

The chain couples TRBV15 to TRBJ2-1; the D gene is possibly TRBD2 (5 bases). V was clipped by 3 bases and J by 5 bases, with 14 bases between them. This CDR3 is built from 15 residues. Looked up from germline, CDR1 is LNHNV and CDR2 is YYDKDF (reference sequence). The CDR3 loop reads CATSRDSRPHNEQFF. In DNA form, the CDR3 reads TGTGCCACCAGCAGGGACTCCCGACCCCACAATGAGCAGTTCTTC.

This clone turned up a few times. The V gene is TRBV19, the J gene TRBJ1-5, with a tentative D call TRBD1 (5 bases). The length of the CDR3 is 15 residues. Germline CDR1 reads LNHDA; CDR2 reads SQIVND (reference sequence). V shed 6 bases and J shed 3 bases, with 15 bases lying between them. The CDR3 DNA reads TGTGCCAGTAGGGGGGGAGGGGCCCCCAATCAGCCCCAGCATTTT. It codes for CASRGGGAPNQPQHF.

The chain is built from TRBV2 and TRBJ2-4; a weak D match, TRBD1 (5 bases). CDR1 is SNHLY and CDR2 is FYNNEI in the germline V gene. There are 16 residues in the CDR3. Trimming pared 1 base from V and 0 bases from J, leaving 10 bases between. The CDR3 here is CASSEDKGPAKNIQYF. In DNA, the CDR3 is TGTGCCAGCAGTGAAGATAAGGGGCCAGCCAAAAACATTCAGTACTTC.

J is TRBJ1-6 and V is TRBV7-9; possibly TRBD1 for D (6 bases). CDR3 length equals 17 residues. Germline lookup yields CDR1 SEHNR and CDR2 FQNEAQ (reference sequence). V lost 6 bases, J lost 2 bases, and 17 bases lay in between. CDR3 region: CASRVAGGRTYNSPLHF. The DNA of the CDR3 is TGTGCCAGCAGGGTTGCTGGGGGCAGGACCTATAATTCACCCCTCCACTTT.

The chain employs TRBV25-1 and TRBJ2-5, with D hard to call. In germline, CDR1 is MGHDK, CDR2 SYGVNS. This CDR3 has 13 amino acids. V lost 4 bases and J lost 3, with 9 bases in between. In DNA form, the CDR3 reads TGTGCCAGCAGTGCCTACCTGAAAGAGACCCAGTACTTC. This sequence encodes CASSAYLKETQYF.

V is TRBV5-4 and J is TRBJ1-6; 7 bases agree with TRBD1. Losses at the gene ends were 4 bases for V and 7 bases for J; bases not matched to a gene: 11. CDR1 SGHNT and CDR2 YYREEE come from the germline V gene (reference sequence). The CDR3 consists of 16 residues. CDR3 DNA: TGTGCCAGCAGCGCGGGAACCGGGACAGAGAATTCACCCCTCCACTTT. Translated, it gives CASSAGTGTENSPLHF. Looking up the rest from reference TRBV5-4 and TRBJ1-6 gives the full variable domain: ETGVTQSPTHLIKTRGQQVTLRCSSQSGHNTVSWYQQALGQGPQFIFQYYREEENGRGNFPPRFSGLQFPNYSSELNVNALELDDSALYLCASSAGTGTENSPLHFGNGTRLTVT.

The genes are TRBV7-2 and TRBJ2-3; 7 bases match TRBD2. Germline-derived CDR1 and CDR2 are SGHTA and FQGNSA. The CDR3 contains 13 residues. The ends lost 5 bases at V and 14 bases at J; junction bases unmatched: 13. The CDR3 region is CASSPPGLGRLYF. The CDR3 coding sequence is TGTGCCAGCAGCCCCCCTGGACTAGGAAGGCTGTATTTT.

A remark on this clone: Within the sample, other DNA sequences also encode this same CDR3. The CDR3 sequence is CASTERGLGANVLTF. CDR3 DNA: TGTGCCAGCACCGAAAGGGGGCTAGGGGCCAACGTCCTGACTTTC. This chain links TRBV6-1 with TRBJ2-6, with TRBD1 matching over 7 bases. CDR3 size: 15 residues. In germline, CDR1 is MNHNS, CDR2 SASEGT. V shed 7 bases, J shed 4 bases, and the junction held 7 bases outside the gene matches.

This CDR3 is CASSSIQGKFTEAGNTIYF. The CDR3 region has the DNA TGCGCCAGCAGCTCCATTCAGGGGAAATTCACTGAAGCTGGAAACACCATATATTTT. This chain joins TRBV5-1 and TRBJ1-3; tentatively, D is TRBD1 (6 bases). Germline V gene sequence: CDR1 SGHRS, CDR2 YFSETQ. The CDR3 has 19 residues. Trimming took off 3 bases at V and 2 bases at J, with 24 bases between the two ends.

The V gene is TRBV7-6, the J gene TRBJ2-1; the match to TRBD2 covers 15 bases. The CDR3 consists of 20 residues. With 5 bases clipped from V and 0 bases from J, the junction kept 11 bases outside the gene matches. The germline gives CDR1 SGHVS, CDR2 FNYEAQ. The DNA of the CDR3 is TGTGCCAGCAGCCACCCGGGACTAGCGGGGGGCCAAGCCTCCTACAATGAGCAGTTCTTC. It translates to CASSHPGLAGGQASYNEQFF.

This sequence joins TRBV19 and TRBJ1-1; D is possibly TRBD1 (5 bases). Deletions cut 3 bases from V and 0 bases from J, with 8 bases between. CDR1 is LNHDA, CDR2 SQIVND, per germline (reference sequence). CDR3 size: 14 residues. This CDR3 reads CASSIPGLNTEAFF. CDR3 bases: TGTGCCAGTAGTATCCCAGGGCTGAACACTGAAGCTTTCTTT. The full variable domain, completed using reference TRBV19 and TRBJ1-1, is DGGITQSPKYLFRKEGQNVTLSCEQNLNHDAMYWYRQDPGQGLRLIYYSQIVNDFQKGDIAEGYSVSREKKESFPLTVTSAQKNPTAFYLCASSIPGLNTEAFFGQGTRLTVV.

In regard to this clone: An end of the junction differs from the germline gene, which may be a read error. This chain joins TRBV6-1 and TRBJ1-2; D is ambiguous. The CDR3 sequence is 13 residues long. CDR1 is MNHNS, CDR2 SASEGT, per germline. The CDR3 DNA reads TGTGTCAGCAGTGTTCCAGGTCCCGGTGGCTACACCTTC. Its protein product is CVSSVPGPGGYTF.

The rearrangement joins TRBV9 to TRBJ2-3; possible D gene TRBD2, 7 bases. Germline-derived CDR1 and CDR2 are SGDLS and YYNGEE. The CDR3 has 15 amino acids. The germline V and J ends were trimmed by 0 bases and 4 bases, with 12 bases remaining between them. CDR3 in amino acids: CASSVGAGASDTQYF. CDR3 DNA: TGTGCCAGCAGCGTAGGGGCGGGGGCCTCAGATACGCAGTATTTT.

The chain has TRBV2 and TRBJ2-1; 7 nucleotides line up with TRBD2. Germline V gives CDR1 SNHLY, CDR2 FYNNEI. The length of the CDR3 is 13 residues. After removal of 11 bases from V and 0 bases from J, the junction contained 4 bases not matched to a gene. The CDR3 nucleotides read TGTGCCCTCCGCGGGGGCTCCTACAATGAGCAGTTCTTC. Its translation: CALRGGSYNEQFF.

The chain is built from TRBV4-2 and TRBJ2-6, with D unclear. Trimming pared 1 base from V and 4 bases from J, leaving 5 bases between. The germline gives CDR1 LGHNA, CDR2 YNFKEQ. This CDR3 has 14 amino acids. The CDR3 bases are TGTGCCAGCAGCCAAGGTGAGGGGGCCAACGTCCTGACTTTC. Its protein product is CASSQGEGANVLTF.

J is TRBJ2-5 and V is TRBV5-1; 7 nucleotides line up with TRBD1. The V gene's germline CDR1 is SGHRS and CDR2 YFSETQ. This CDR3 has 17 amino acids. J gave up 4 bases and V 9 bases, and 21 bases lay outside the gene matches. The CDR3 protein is CATRTVGGGGSRETQYF. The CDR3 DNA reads TGCGCCACCCGAACGGTAGGGGGCGGAGGATCACGAGAGACCCAGTACTTC.

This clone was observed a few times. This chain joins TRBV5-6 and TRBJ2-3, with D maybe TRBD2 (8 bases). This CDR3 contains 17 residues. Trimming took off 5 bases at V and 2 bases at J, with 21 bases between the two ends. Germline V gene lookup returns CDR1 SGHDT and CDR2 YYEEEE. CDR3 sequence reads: CASSTQGGLETTDTQYF. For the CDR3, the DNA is TGTGCCAGCAGTACTCAGGGGGGACTAGAGACCACAGATACGCAGTATTTT.

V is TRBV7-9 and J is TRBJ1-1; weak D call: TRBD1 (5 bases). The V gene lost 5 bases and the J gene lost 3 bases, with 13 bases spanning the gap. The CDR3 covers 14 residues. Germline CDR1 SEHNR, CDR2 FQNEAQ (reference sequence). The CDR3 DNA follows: TGTGCCAGCAGCCAGACGACAGTCGACACTGAAGCTTTCTTT. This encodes CASSQTTVDTEAFF. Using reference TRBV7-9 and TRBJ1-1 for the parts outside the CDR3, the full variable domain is DTGVSQNPRHKITKRGQNVTFRCDPISEHNRLYWYRQTLGQGPEFLTYFQNEAQLEKSRLLSDRFSAERPKGSFSTLEIQRTEQGDSAMYLCASSQTTVDTEAFFGQGTRLTVV.

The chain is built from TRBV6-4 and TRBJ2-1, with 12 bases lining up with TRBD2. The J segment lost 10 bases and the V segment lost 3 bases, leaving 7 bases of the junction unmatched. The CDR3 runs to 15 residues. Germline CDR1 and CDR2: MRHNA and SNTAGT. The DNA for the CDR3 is TGTGCCAGCAGTGATCCTAGCGGGGGGGTAGGAGAGCAGTTCTTC. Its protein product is CASSDPSGGVGEQFF.

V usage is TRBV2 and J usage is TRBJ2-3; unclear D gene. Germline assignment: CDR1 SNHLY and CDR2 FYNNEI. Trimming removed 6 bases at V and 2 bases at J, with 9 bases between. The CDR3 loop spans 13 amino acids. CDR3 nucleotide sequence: TGTGCCAGCAGGGCATCTTACACAGATACGCAGTATTTT. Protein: CASRASYTDTQYF.

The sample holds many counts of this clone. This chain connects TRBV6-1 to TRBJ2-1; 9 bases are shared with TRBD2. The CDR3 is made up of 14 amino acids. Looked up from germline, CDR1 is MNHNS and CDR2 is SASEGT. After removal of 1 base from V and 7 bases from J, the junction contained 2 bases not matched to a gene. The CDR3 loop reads CASSEGGGGNEQFF. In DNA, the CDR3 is TGTGCCAGCAGTGAAGGCGGGGGGGGTAATGAGCAGTTCTTC.